The sequence of this TCR beta chain was determined in a study of cytomegalovirus exposure and HLA in healthy donors. Study-level findings and limits: For TCR beta chains, V- and J-gene trimming was later linked to a missense DCLRE1C variant. An analysis done earlier found most TCR beta V segments productive about 87% or about 30% of the time. The study found most TCR sequences rare, yet found some public TCRs in many donors. Associated with cytomegalovirus, according to the listing, were 150 to 200 TCR beta chains.

Trimming pared 4 bases from V and 4 bases from J, leaving 14 bases between. Germline V gene lookup returns CDR1 SGHNT and CDR2 YYREEE (reference sequence). CDR3 length: 14 amino acids. For this clone: The antigen is unknown.

PCR primers comprised 60 Vbeta and 13 Jbeta primers. Some clones are missing from TCRdb's copy, which holds only in-frame ones; the method was immunoSEQ multiplex PCR. Of 150,000 to 200,000 clones in the sample, roughly 80% are singletons; the top ten hold around 0.25%. The chain combines TRBV5-4 with TRBJ1-1, with a possible D match to TRBD1 (5 bases). The specimen was PBMCs. The receptor was derived from a boy younger than 18 in good health and CMV-seronegative. Written as DNA, the CDR3 is TGTGCCAGCAGCCCGCCCAGGGATAGCACTGAAGCTTTCTTT. Amino acids: CASSPPRDSTEAFF.